These 12 T cell receptor beta chains came from one sample sequenced in a study of T-cell memory formation after mild COVID-19. TCRdb analysed the 5' RACE reads with MiXCR anew, one entry per CDR3 protein. Seen here are more than 150,000 distinct CDR3 sequences, around 20% observed once, and the top ten hold about 4%. Material: PBMCs or a T cell subset sorted from them (not recorded which). The receptors derive from a man aged 18-30 years who had mild COVID-19 (a few samples of this study predate the infection). Cell type and time point are not known.

This clonotype showed up just a few times. The V and J genes are TRBV28 and TRBJ2-2; 10 bases agree with TRBD1. The CDR3 loop spans 15 amino acids. In germline, CDR1 is MDHEN, CDR2 SYDVKM. The trim removed 5 bases at V and 3 bases at J, leaving 3 bases unmatched. The DNA of the CDR3 is TGTGCCAGCAGTGACAGGGGGCGCGACACCGGGGAGCTGTTTTTT. Translation gives CASSDRGRDTGELFF.

This clonotype showed up just a few times. The gene calls are TRBV5-1 and TRBJ2-1, with 9 bases aligning to TRBD2. V dropped 0 bases and J dropped 8; count of bases not matched to a gene: 6. CDR1 is SGHRS and CDR2 is YFSETQ in the germline V gene. The CDR3 runs to 15 residues. The CDR3 protein is CASSLGFQRGDEQFF. For the CDR3, the DNA is TGCGCCAGCAGCTTGGGTTTCCAGCGGGGGGATGAGCAGTTCTTC.

This clonotype was detected a few times. V usage is TRBV7-2 and J usage is TRBJ1-5, with D possibly matching TRBD1 (6 bases). From germline, CDR1 is SGHTA and CDR2 FQGNSA. V was cut by 4 bases and J by 5 bases, with 12 bases left in between. The CDR3 sequence is 14 residues long. The CDR3 region has the DNA TGTGCCAGCAGCTCTACACCAGGGGATCAGCCCCAGCATTTT. Encoded protein: CASSSTPGDQPQHF.

This clonotype was counted only a few times. The chain links TRBV20-1 to TRBJ1-1, with D hard to call. The CDR3 is 13 amino acids. The V gene lost 3 bases and the J gene lost 7 bases, with 15 bases spanning the gap. The germline CDR1 and CDR2 sequences are DFQATT and SNEGSKA (reference sequence). CDR3 nucleotides: TGCAGTGCTAGTACAGACACACGCATTGAAGCTTTCTTT. Encoded protein: CSASTDTRIEAFF.

This clonotype was observed a few times. This chain uses TRBV20-1 with TRBJ2-5; the D gene is possibly TRBD1 (6 bases). Germline CDR1 is DFQATT and CDR2 is SNEGSKA (reference sequence). This CDR3 comprises 12 residues. V lost 2 bases and J lost 5, with 9 bases in between. The CDR3 here is CSARLGAETQYF. The CDR3 bases are TGCAGTGCTAGACTGGGGGCGGAGACCCAGTACTTC.

This clonotype was detected a few times. This rearrangement joins TRBV4-3 to TRBJ2-7, with no clear D. The V end was cut by 0 bases, the J end by 6 bases, with 6 bases between. The CDR3 is made up of 12 amino acids. Germline loops: CDR1 LGHNA, CDR2 YSLEER. The CDR3 sequence is CASSQEFPEQYV. In DNA, the CDR3 is TGCGCCAGCAGCCAAGAGTTTCCCGAGCAGTACGTC.

This chain links TRBV7-6 with TRBJ2-1; TRBD2 matches 7 bases. This CDR3 has 16 amino acids. Germline assignment: CDR1 SGHVS and CDR2 FNYEAQ. Germline trimming cut 2 bases from V and 4 bases from J; bases unmatched to any gene: 8. CDR3: CASSLLGRGEYNEQFF. CDR3 coding DNA: TGTGCCAGCAGCTTACTCGGCCGGGGGGAGTACAATGAGCAGTTCTTC. The complete variable domain, with remaining parts taken from reference TRBV7-6 and TRBJ2-1, reads GAGVSQSPRYKVTKRGQDVALRCDPISGHVSLYWYRQALGQGPEFLTYFNYEAQQDKSGLPNDRFSAERPEGSISTLTIQRTEQRDSAMYRCASSLLGRGEYNEQFFGPGTRLTVL.

By sample fraction, this clonotype is medium-sized. The chain joins TRBV5-5 to TRBJ2-5; 11 bases are shared with TRBD2. The length of the CDR3 is 15 residues. CDR1 SGHKS and CDR2 YYEKEE come from the germline V gene (reference sequence). Germline trimming cut 1 base from V and 5 bases from J; bases unmatched to any gene: 4. The CDR3 protein is CASSLFSGGAETQYF. CDR3 in DNA: TGTGCCAGCAGCTTGTTTAGCGGGGGGGCCGAGACCCAGTACTTC. The variable domain in full, with the rest retrieved from reference TRBV5-5 and TRBJ2-5, is DAGVTQSPTHLIKTRGQQVTLRCSPISGHKSVSWYQQVLGQGPQFIFQYYEKEERGRGNFPDRFSARQFPNYSSELNVNALLLGDSALYLCASSLFSGGAETQYFGPGTRLLVL.

The chain carries TRBV4-1 and TRBJ2-3, with 10 bases matching TRBD2. CDR3 size: 16 residues. Germline V lookup: CDR1 MGHRA, CDR2 YSYEKL. J lost 2 bases, V lost 6 bases, and 8 bases had no gene match. The chain's CDR3 is CASRLDGLAVTDTQYF. The CDR3 coding sequence is TGCGCCAGCAGATTAGACGGACTAGCGGTCACAGATACGCAGTATTTT.

The rearrangement links TRBV9 to TRBJ2-2; TRBD2 agrees at 9 bases. Germline assignment: CDR1 SGDLS and CDR2 YYNGEE. J lost 7 bases, V lost 3 bases, and 4 bases had no gene match. The CDR3 runs to 14 residues. CDR3 in amino acids: CASSGSGGYGELFF. CDR3 DNA: TGTGCCAGCAGCGGGAGCGGGGGGTACGGGGAGCTGTTTTTT.

This clonotype was observed many times. This CDR3 is CASSLAIHTDTQYF. The CDR3 nucleotides are TGCGCCAGCAGCTTGGCCATTCACACAGATACGCAGTATTTT. V and J are TRBV5-1 and TRBJ2-3; D call uncertain. Per the germline V gene, CDR1 is SGHRS and CDR2 is YFSETQ. The CDR3 has 14 residues. V lost 0 bases and J 2 bases, leaving 7 bases between the germline ends.

This clonotype appeared a few times. The V and J genes are TRBV2 and TRBJ2-5; 14 bases agree with TRBD2. From germline, CDR1 is SNHLY and CDR2 FYNNEI. The CDR3 contains 17 residues. The trim removed 5 bases at V and 7 bases at J, leaving 12 bases unmatched. CDR3 coding DNA: TGTGCCAGCAGTCGACCCGGGACTAGCGGGGGCCTAGGGACCCAGTACTTC. Protein sequence: CASSRPGTSGGLGTQYF.